These 6 T cell receptor beta chains were all obtained from the same sample, sequenced in a study of siplizumab effects on memory and regulatory T cells. The table came from immunoSEQ multiplex PCR; TCRdb's copy has only in-frame clones and leaves some out. This sample yields roughly 92,000 clones, of which nearly 95% are seen a single time; approximately 0.31% belongs to the top ten. The sample comprised non-Treg CD4+ T cells sorted from blood. All receptors come from a human donor in good health.

The V and J genes are TRBV2 and TRBJ2-7; D ambiguous. Germline CDR1 is SNHLY and CDR2 is FYNNEI. V lost 6 bases to trimming and J lost 0 bases, with 12 bases between them. The CDR3 totals 14 residues. The CDR3 DNA is TGTGCCAGCAGGTCCGAAGAATACTCCTACGAGCAGTACTTC. Protein sequence: CASRSEEYSYEQYF.

This clone was seen just once. In nucleotides, the CDR3 is TGCGCCAGCAGCCAAGAAAGCTGGGGGATGCGAAACACCATATATTTT. This encodes CASSQESWGMRNTIYF. This sequence joins TRBV4-1 and TRBJ1-3, with a tentative D call TRBD1 (5 bases). CDR3 size: 16 residues. V shed 0 bases and J shed 5 bases, with 14 bases lying between them. Germline CDR1 MGHRA, CDR2 YSYEKL.

Note on this clone: The same CDR3 arises from other DNA sequences in this sample as well. The CDR3 reads CASSPRGFGYTF. The CDR3 region has the DNA TGTGCCAGTAGTCCTCGGGGTTTCGGCTACACCTTC. The V gene is TRBV19, the J gene TRBJ1-2; D unclear. V was trimmed by 5 bases and J by 8 bases, leaving 12 bases between them. The CDR3 sequence is 12 residues long. Germline-derived CDR1 and CDR2 are LNHDA and SQIVND (reference sequence).

V gene TRBV19 combines with J gene TRBJ1-4, with D uncertain. Trimming removed 9 bases at V and 1 base at J, with 12 bases between. Germline V lookup: CDR1 LNHDA, CDR2 SQIVND (reference sequence). The CDR3 contains 14 residues. The CDR3 DNA sequence: TGTGCCAGCTCTGTAAGGGTAACTAATGAAAAACTGTTTTTT. Protein: CASSVRVTNEKLFF. The full variable domain, its missing parts supplied by reference TRBV19 and TRBJ1-4, is DGGITQSPKYLFRKEGQNVTLSCEQNLNHDAMYWYRQDPGQGLRLIYYSQIVNDFQKGDIAEGYSVSREKKESFPLTVTSAQKNPTAFYLCASSVRVTNEKLFFGSGTQLSVL.

This rearrangement joins TRBV18 to TRBJ1-1; the match to TRBD1 covers 9 bases. Germline CDR1 KGHSH, CDR2 LQKENI. After removal of 2 bases from V and 3 bases from J, the junction contained 7 bases not matched to a gene. The CDR3 loop spans 16 amino acids. CDR3 in DNA: TGTGCCAGCTCACCATCTCTGGGACAGGGCGACACTGAAGCTTTCTTT. It codes for CASSPSLGQGDTEAFF.

This sequence joins TRBV4-1 and TRBJ2-7; D is possibly TRBD1 or TRBD2 (6 bases each). Trimming shortened V by 1 base and J by 0 bases, and 10 bases separated the two germline ends. This CDR3 spans 15 amino acids. Germline V gene lookup returns CDR1 MGHRA and CDR2 YSYEKL. The CDR3 DNA sequence: TGCGCCAGCAGCCAAGGCGGAGGGGGCTCCTACGAGCAGTACTTC. It specifies CASSQGGGGSYEQYF.